The 8 T cell receptor beta chains below all came from one sample that was sequenced in a study of cytomegalovirus exposure and HLA in healthy donors. Primers: 60 Vbeta forward and 13 Jbeta reverse. Generated by immunoSEQ multiplex PCR, the TCRdb table keeps only in-frame clones and is missing some. The table records around 150,000 clones, around three quarters of them present only once. Sequencing was done on a sample of PBMCs. The source is a man aged 35 to 55 in good health and CMV-seropositive.

This clone came up a few times. This sequence joins TRBV11-3 and TRBJ2-1; tentative D call: TRBD1 (5 bases). Germline V gives CDR1 SGHNT, CDR2 YENEEA. CDR3 size: 16 residues. V lost 5 bases to trimming and J lost 1 base, with 15 bases between them. CDR3: CASSAGQVSSYNEQFF. DNA for the CDR3: TGTGCCAGCAGCGCTGGACAAGTCAGTTCCTACAATGAGCAGTTCTTC.

The chain joins TRBV19 to TRBJ1-4; 8 bases fit TRBD1. The CDR3 covers 14 residues. Germline CDR1 LNHDA, CDR2 SQIVND (reference sequence). V gave up 10 bases and J gave up 0 bases; unmatched junction bases: 4. The CDR3 protein is CAIGTGATNEKLFF. The CDR3 region has the DNA TGTGCCATTGGGACAGGCGCAACTAATGAAAAACTGTTTTTT.

V and J are TRBV10-3 and TRBJ2-1; D might be TRBD2 (5 bases). With 6 bases removed from V and 7 bases from J, the gap between germline ends came to 10 bases. The germline CDR1 and CDR2 sequences are ENHRY and SYGVKD. The length of the CDR3 is 12 residues. CDR3 sequence reads: CAISLLENEQFF. The DNA of the CDR3 is TGTGCCATCAGCCTACTAGAGAATGAGCAGTTCTTC.

This chain uses TRBV6-1 with TRBJ1-4; 8 bases map to TRBD1. The V and J ends lost 6 bases and 6 bases, in that order; junction bases with no gene match: 9. This CDR3 contains 15 residues. Germline values: CDR1 MNHNS, CDR2 SASEGT. DNA of the CDR3: TGTGCCAGCAGGACTGACAGGGGTGCGGATGAAAAACTGTTTTTT. Its protein product is CASRTDRGADEKLFF.

Only a few counts were recorded for this clone. The V gene is TRBV5-6, the J gene TRBJ2-5, with TRBD1 as a possible D gene (6 bases). The germline V and J ends were trimmed by 2 bases and 4 bases, with 18 bases remaining between them. The CDR3 runs to 16 residues. Germline V lookup: CDR1 SGHDT, CDR2 YYEEEE. CDR3 coding DNA: TGTGCCAGCAGCTTAGGGGCAGGGGCAAAAACAGAGACCCAGTACTTC. It is translated as CASSLGAGAKTETQYF.

This clone occurred a few times. This rearrangement joins TRBV7-2 to TRBJ2-5, with D perhaps TRBD2 (6 bases). Germline V CDR1 and CDR2: SGHTA, FQGNSA. Trimming shortened V by 7 bases and J by 3 bases, and 12 bases separated the two germline ends. The CDR3 totals 13 residues. CDR3 residues: CASNRGTEETQYF. In nucleotides, the CDR3 is TGTGCCAGCAACCGGGGGACGGAAGAGACCCAGTACTTC.

The chain employs TRBV10-2 and TRBJ2-5; 10 positions match TRBD2. This CDR3 is 19 amino acids long. J gave up 0 bases and V 2 bases, and 12 bases lay outside the gene matches. Per germline, CDR1 WSHSY and CDR2 SAAADI. The CDR3 DNA sequence: TGCGCCAGCAGTGAGCCTCAATACACCGGGACTAGCGACCAAGAGACCCAGTACTTC. This codes for CASSEPQYTGTSDQETQYF.

The chain couples TRBV4-3 to TRBJ2-1, with D tentatively TRBD2 (6 bases). The CDR3 totals 16 residues. Germline CDR1 is LGHNA and CDR2 is YSLEER. Between the trimmed V and J ends, which lost 3 bases and 5 bases, there was a span of 17 bases. CDR3 in amino acids: CASSHVYLAEDNEQFF. CDR3 in DNA: TGCGCCAGCAGCCACGTTTACTTAGCGGAGGACAATGAGCAGTTCTTC.